This entry describes one T cell receptor beta chain. Antigen specificity is unknown. The data derive from a study of beta chain features in type 1 diabetes. For the study at large: Healthy donors, compared against patients, showed similar age, gender and cell yields.

General study findings and limits: For Type 1 diabetes patients, all four CD4+ subsets carried TCRB CDR3s that were moderately but significantly shorter.

Sorted populations all exceeded 95% purity. The authors reverse transcribed all of the isolated RNA, so sequencing captured expressed TCRB transcripts. Here immunoSEQ multiplex PCR was the method, and the copy in TCRdb shows in-frame clones only, minus some. The sample includes 250,000 to 300,000 clones, around 24% of them seen just once. The length of the CDR3 is 16 residues. Germline V gives CDR1 SQVTM, CDR2 ANQGSEA. The chain has TRBV29-1 and TRBJ1-5; D ambiguous. The receptor's source is a woman in her twenties or thirties with type 1 diabetes. Sequencing was carried out using naive CD4+ T cells from blood. CDR3 amino acids: CTPDTREPNSNQPQHF. In DNA form, the CDR3 reads TGCACCCCGGATACCCGGGAGCCAAATAGCAATCAGCCCCAGCATTTT.